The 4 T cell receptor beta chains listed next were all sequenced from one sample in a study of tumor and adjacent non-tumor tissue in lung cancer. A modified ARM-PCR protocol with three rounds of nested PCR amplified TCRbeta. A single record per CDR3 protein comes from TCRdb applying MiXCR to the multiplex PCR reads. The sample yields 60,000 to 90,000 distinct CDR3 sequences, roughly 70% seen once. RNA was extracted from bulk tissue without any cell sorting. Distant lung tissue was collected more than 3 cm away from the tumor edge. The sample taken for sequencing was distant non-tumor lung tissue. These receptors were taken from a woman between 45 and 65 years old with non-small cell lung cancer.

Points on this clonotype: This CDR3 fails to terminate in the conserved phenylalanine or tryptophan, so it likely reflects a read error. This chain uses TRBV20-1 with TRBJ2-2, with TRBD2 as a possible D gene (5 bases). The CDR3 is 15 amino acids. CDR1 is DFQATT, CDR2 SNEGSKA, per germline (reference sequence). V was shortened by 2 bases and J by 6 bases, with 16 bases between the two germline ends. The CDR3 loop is CSARSSRGSAGELFL. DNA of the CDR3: TGCAGTGCTAGATCCTCGAGAGGGAGCGCCGGGGAGCTGTTTCTT.

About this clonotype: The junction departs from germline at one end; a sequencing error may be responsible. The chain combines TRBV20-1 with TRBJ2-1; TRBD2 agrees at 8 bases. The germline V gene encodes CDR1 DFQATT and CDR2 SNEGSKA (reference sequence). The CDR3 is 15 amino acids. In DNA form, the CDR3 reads TGCAGCACACTGAGCGGGAGAGGTTTTTACAATGAGCAGTTATTC. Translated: CSTLSGRGFYNEQLF.

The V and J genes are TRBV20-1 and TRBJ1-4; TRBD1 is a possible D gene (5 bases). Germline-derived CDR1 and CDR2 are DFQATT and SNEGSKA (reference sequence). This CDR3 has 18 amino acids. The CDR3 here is CDASPLGASLGTNEKLFF. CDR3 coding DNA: TGCGATGCTAGTCCCCTCGGGGCCTCACTGGGAACTAATGAAAAACTGTTTTTT.

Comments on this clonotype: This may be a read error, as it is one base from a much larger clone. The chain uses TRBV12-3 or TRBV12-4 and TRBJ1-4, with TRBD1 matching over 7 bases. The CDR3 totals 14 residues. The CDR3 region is CASRTGDANEELFF. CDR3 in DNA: TGTGCCAGCAGAACAGGGGACGCCAATGAAGAACTGTTTTTT.